The next 5 T cell receptor beta chains were all read from a single sample in a study of identical twins. TCRdb itself ran the 5' RACE reads through MiXCR, one entry per CDR3 protein. Seen here are roughly 1.6 million distinct CDR3 sequences, about 30% observed once, and the top ten hold 0.27%. Sequenced material: cord blood. These receptors originate from a newborn girl in good health.

This clonotype was found a few times. The chain joins TRBV11-2 to TRBJ2-7; 8 nucleotides line up with TRBD1. The CDR3 has 13 residues. Unmatched junction bases numbered 3, after V lost 3 bases and J lost 5 bases. From germline, CDR1 is SGHAT and CDR2 FQNNGV. CDR3 sequence reads: CASSFYRGNEQYF. The CDR3 DNA reads as TGTGCCAGCAGCTTTTACAGGGGGAACGAGCAGTACTTC. Together with reference TRBV11-2 and TRBJ2-7, the CDR3 gives the full variable domain: EAGVAQSPRYKIIEKRQSVAFWCNPISGHATLYWYQQILGQGPKLLIQFQNNGVVDDSQLPKDRFSAERLKGVDSTLKIQPAKLEDSAVYLCASSFYRGNEQYFGPGTRLTVT.

The chain carries TRBV12-3 or TRBV12-4 and TRBJ2-1; TRBD1 aligns across 9 bases. The end of the DNA aligns better with TRBJ2-7, so the J call may be wrong. This CDR3 is built from 19 residues. This chain's CDR3 is CASSFNRGPSSTGYNEQYF. CDR3 sequence (DNA): TGTGCCAGCAGTTTTAACAGGGGGCCATCCTCGACAGGATACAATGAGCAGTACTTC.

The table lists this clonotype with a few counts. The chain is built from TRBV2 and TRBJ2-4; TRBD2 matches at 8 bases. The CDR3 is made up of 15 amino acids. Germline CDR1 reads SNHLY; CDR2 reads FYNNEI. V was pared by 4 bases and J by 6 bases, with 8 bases of the junction left unmatched. In nucleotides, the CDR3 is TGTGCCAGCAGTGGAGAGACTAGCGTGGGAAACATTCAGTACTTC. Translating gives CASSGETSVGNIQYF. Complete variable domain (other parts from reference TRBV2 and TRBJ2-4): EPEVTQTPSHQVTQMGQEVILRCVPISNHLYFYWYRQILGQKVEFLVSFYNNEISEKSEIFDDQFSVERPDGSNFTLKIRSTKLEDSAMYFCASSGETSVGNIQYFGAGTRLSVL.

The V gene is TRBV6-1, the J gene TRBJ2-7; 9 bases line up with TRBD1. Germline-derived CDR1 and CDR2 are MNHNS and SASEGT. Trimming cost V 4 bases and J 7 bases; bases outside gene matches: 11. This CDR3 has 15 residues. The CDR3 loop is CASSVSGTGYNEQYF. The CDR3, as DNA: TGTGCCAGCAGTGTTTCGGGGACAGGGTACAATGAGCAGTACTTC.

As concerns this clonotype: A much larger clone differs by one base, so this may be a read error. This chain connects TRBV28 to TRBJ2-4; the D is unclear. The better agreement between TRBJ2-7 and the DNA end casts doubt on the J call. This CDR3 is built from 14 residues. The germline gives CDR1 MDHEN, CDR2 SYDVKM. The CDR3 coding sequence is TGTGCCAGCAGTTTAGAAGCCTACCCCTACGAGCAGTACTTC. Its protein product is CASSLEAYPYEQYF.